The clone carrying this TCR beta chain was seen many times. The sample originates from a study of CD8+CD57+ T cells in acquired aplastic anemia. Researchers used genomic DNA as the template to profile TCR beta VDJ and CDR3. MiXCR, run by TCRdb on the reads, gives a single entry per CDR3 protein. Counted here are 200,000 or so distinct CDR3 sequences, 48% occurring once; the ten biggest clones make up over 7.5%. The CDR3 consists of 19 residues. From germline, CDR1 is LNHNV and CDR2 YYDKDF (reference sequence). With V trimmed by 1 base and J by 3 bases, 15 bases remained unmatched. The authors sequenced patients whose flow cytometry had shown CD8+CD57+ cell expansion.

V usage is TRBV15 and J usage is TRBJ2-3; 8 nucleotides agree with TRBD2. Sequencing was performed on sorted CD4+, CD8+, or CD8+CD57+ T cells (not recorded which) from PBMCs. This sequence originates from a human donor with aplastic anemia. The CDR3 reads CATSRGLPAGGLRTDTQYF. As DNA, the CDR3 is TGTGCCACCAGCAGAGGACTCCCCGCGGGGGGCCTAAGGACAGATACGCAGTATTTT.